The subject of this entry is one T cell receptor beta chain. How the authors handled the data: Reference gene primer amplification in the assay estimated nucleated cell counts. Here immunoSEQ multiplex PCR was the method, and the copy in TCRdb shows in-frame clones only, minus some. That table is the source of V, J and clone size, and D and trimming were worked out from the DNA. The table shows just over 75,000 clones, with 80% to 85% occurring only once. These data originate in a study of blood T cell repertoires in COVID-19. As for the study in general: Samples of COVID-19 (acute and convalescent) were obtained from the United States, Italy and Spain.

The germline gives CDR1 MDHEN, CDR2 SYDVKM. V was clipped by 5 bases and J by 4 bases, with 14 bases between them. The CDR3 loop spans 14 amino acids. J is TRBJ2-5 and V is TRBV28; tentatively, D is TRBD1 (6 bases). The sequenced sample was peripheral blood. The TCR comes from a man aged 45-65 years with acute or convalescent COVID-19. The CDR3 coding sequence is TGTGCCAGCAGTCCCACAGGGAACAGAGAGACCCAGTACTTC. Protein: CASSPTGNRETQYF.